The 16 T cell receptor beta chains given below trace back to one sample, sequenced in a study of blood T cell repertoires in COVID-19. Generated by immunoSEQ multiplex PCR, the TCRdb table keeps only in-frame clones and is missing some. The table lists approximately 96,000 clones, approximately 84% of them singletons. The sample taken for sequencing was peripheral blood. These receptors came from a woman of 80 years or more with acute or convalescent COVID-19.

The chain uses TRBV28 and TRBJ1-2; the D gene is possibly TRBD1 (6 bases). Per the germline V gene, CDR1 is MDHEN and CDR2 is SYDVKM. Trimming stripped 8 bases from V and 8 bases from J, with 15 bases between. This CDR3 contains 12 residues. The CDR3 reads CASEQGGRGYTF. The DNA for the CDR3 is TGTGCCAGCGAACAGGGCGGTCGGGGCTACACCTTC.

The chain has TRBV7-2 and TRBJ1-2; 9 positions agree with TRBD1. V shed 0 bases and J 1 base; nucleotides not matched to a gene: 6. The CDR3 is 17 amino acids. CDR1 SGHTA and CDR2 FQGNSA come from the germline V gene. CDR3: CASSLARDRVDNYGYTF. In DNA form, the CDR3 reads TGTGCCAGCAGCTTAGCGCGGGACAGGGTTGATAACTATGGCTACACCTTC.

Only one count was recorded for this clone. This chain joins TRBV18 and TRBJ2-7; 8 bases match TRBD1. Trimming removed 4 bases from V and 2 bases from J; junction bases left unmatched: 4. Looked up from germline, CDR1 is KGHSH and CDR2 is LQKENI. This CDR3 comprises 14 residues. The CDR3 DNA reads TGTGCCAGCTCACTTCGGACAGGGCCCTACGAGCAGTACTTC. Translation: CASSLRTGPYEQYF.

The CDR3 DNA is TGCGCCAGCAGCCGGCGGACTCAGGAGACCCAGTACTTC. Its translation is CASSRRTQETQYF. V is TRBV4-3 and J is TRBJ2-5, with D maybe TRBD2 (5 bases). CDR1 is LGHNA and CDR2 is YSLEER in the germline V gene. The V end lost 4 bases, the J end lost 5 bases, and 11 bases lay between the germline ends. CDR3 length: 13 amino acids.

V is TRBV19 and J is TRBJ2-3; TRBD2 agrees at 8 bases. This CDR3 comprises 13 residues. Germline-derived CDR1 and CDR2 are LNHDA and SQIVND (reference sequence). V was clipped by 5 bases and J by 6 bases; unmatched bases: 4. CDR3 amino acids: CASSEVAGDTQYF. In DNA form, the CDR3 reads TGTGCCAGTAGTGAGGTAGCGGGGGATACGCAGTATTTT. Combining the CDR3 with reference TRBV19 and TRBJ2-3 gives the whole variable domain DGGITQSPKYLFRKEGQNVTLSCEQNLNHDAMYWYRQDPGQGLRLIYYSQIVNDFQKGDIAEGYSVSREKKESFPLTVTSAQKNPTAFYLCASSEVAGDTQYFGPGTRLTVL.

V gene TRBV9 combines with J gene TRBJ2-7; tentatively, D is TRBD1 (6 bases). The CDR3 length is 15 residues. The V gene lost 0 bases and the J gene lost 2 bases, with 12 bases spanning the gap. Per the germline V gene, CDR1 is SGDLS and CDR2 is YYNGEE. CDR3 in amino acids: CASSVDGGTPYEQYF. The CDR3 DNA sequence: TGTGCCAGCAGCGTAGATGGGGGCACCCCCTACGAGCAGTACTTC.

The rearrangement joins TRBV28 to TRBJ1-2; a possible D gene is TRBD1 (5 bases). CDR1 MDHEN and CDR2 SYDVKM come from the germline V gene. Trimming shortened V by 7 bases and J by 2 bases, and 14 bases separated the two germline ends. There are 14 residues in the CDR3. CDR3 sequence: CASTWGRKNYGYTF. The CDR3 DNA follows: TGTGCCAGCACCTGGGGGAGGAAAAACTATGGCTACACCTTC.

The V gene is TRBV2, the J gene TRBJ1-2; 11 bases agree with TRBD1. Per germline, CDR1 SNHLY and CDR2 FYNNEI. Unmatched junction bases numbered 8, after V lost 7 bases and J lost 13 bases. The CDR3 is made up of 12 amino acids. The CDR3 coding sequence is TGTGCCAGCACTCGCCCCGGGACAGGGGGCACCTTC. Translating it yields CASTRPGTGGTF.

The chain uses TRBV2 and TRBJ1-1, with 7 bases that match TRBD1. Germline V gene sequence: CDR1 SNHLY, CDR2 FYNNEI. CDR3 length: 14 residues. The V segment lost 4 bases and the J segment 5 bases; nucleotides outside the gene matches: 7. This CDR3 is CASSVGRGLTEAFF. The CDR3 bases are TGTGCCAGCAGTGTGGGTAGGGGGCTTACTGAAGCTTTCTTT.

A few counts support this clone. CDR3 in amino acids: CASSPRDGGTNEKLFF. The CDR3, as DNA: TGTGCCAGCTCACCACGGGACGGGGGAACTAATGAAAAACTGTTTTTT. The V gene is TRBV18, the J gene TRBJ1-4; TRBD1 is a possible D gene (5 bases). V was clipped by 1 base and J by 1 base, with 10 bases between them. The CDR3 runs to 16 residues. The V gene's germline CDR1 is KGHSH and CDR2 LQKENI.

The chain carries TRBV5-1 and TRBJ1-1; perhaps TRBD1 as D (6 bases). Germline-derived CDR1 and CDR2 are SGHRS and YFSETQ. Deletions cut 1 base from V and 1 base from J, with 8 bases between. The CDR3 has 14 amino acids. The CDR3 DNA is TGCGCCAGCAGCTTGCAGGGGCAGAACACTGAAGCTTTCTTT. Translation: CASSLQGQNTEAFF.

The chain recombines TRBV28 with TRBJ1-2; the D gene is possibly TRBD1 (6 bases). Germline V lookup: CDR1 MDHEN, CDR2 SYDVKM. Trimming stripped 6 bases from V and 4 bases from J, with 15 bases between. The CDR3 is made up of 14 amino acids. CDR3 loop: CASSPGQRRYGYTF. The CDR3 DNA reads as TGTGCCAGCAGCCCCGGACAGAGACGCTATGGCTACACCTTC.

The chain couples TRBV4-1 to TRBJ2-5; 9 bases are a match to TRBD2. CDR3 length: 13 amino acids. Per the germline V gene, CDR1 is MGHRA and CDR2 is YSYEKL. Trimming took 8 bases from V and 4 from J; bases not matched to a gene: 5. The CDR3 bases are TGCGCCAGCTCGCGGGGGGGCTTAGAGACCCAGTACTTC. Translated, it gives CASSRGGLETQYF.

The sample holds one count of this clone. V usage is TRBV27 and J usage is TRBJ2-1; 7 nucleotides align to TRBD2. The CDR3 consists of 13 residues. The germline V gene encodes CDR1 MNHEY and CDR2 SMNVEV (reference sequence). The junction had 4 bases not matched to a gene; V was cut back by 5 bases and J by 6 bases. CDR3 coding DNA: TGTGCCAGCAGTCCCCAGCGGGGCAATGAGCAGTTCTTC. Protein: CASSPQRGNEQFF.

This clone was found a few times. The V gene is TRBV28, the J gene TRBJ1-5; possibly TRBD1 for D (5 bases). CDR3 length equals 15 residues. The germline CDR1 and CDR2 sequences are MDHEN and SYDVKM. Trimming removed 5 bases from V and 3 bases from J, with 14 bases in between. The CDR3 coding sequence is TGTGCCAGCAGTCCTGGTGACAGACCCAATCAGCCCCAGCATTTT. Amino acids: CASSPGDRPNQPQHF.

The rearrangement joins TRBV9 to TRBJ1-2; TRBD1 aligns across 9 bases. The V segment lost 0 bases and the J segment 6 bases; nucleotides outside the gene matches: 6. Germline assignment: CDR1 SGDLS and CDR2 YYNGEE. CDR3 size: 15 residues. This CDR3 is CASSVAEGQGHGYTF. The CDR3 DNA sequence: TGTGCCAGCAGCGTAGCTGAGGGACAGGGACATGGCTACACCTTC.